A single sample gave rise to the 16 T cell receptor beta chains below, sequenced in a study of blood T cell repertoires in COVID-19. TCRdb's copy holds only in-frame clones and misses some; the assay was immunoSEQ multiplex PCR. Among approximately 180,000 clones listed, approximately 80% were seen once. Source material: peripheral blood. The source of these receptors is a woman in her forties with COVID-19, enrolled during active disease.

CDR3 residues: CASSGGTSGTLAKNIQYF. In nucleotides, the CDR3 is TGCGCCAGCAGTGGTGGGACTAGCGGGACGTTAGCCAAAAACATTCAGTACTTC. The rearrangement links TRBV10-1 to TRBJ2-4, with 13 bases that match TRBD2. J lost 0 bases, V lost 4 bases, and 6 bases had no gene match. CDR1 WNHNN and CDR2 SYGVQD come from the germline V gene (reference sequence). The CDR3 consists of 18 residues.

This clone showed up just once. The chain couples TRBV9 to TRBJ1-1; 7 bases line up with TRBD1. Trimming at V came to 7 bases and at J to 2 bases, leaving 14 bases not matched to a gene. The CDR3 has 16 residues. CDR1 and CDR2 (germline): SGDLS, YYNGEE. DNA of the CDR3: TGTGCCAGCGACGGAGGTTACAGGGGAGAAAACACTGAAGCTTTCTTT. Protein sequence: CASDGGYRGENTEAFF. The entire variable domain, with the rest obtained from reference TRBV9 and TRBJ1-1, is as follows: DSGVTQTPKHLITATGQRVTLRCSPRSGDLSVYWYQQSLDQGLQFLIQYYNGEERAKGNILERFSAQQFPDLHSELNLSSLELGDSALYFCASDGGYRGENTEAFFGQGTRLTVV.

The V call is TRBV4-1, the J call TRBJ2-7; possibly TRBD2 for D (5 bases). The CDR3 sequence is 15 residues long. Trimming removed 0 bases at V and 2 bases at J, with 11 bases between. Germline CDR1 and CDR2: MGHRA and YSYEKL. The DNA for the CDR3 is TGCGCCAGCAGCCAAGAACGGAGGCTAACCTACGAGCAGTACTTC. Its protein is CASSQERRLTYEQYF.

The chain uses TRBV6-1 and TRBJ1-1, with D uncertain. The CDR3 runs 13 residues. V was shortened by 5 bases and J by 8 bases, with 15 bases between the two germline ends. The germline V gene has CDR1 MNHNS and CDR2 SASEGT. CDR3 in amino acids: CASSWTGRKEAFF. CDR3 DNA sequence: TGTGCCAGCAGTTGGACGGGGAGGAAGGAAGCTTTCTTT.

CDR3 sequence reads: CASLPGRGVYEQYF. The CDR3 DNA sequence: TGTGCCAGCCTTCCAGGACGGGGGGTTTACGAGCAGTACTTC. This chain uses TRBV2 with TRBJ2-7; 7 bases line up with TRBD2. There are 14 residues in the CDR3. The ends lost 8 bases at V and 4 bases at J; junction bases unmatched: 11. The germline V gene encodes CDR1 SNHLY and CDR2 FYNNEI.

This clone was picked up many times. This sequence joins TRBV27 and TRBJ1-1; weak D call: TRBD1 (6 bases). V gave up 8 bases and J gave up 5 bases, with 21 bases separating them. CDR3 size: 15 residues. CDR1 and CDR2 from the germline V gene are MNHEY and SMNVEV (reference sequence). CDR3 nucleotides: TGTGCCAGCCACAGGGCCAGGGGCCGCGTGACTGAAGCTTTCTTT. Protein: CASHRARGRVTEAFF.

The gene calls are TRBV18 and TRBJ2-1; tentatively, D is TRBD2 (6 bases). V was trimmed by 1 base and J by 1 base, leaving 8 bases between them. The CDR3 has 15 residues. CDR1 is KGHSH, CDR2 LQKENI, per germline. This CDR3 reads CASSPRRESYNEQFF. The CDR3 region has the DNA TGTGCCAGCTCACCACGGCGGGAATCCTACAATGAGCAGTTCTTC.

The J gene is TRBJ1-4, the V gene TRBV4-1, with D hard to call. Germline CDR1 is MGHRA and CDR2 is YSYEKL. The V gene lost 4 bases and the J gene lost 4 bases, with 7 bases spanning the gap. CDR3 length: 13 residues. CDR3 loop: CASSPRVNEKLFF. The CDR3 DNA is TGCGCCAGCAGCCCGCGCGTTAATGAAAAACTGTTTTTT.

This chain joins TRBV27 and TRBJ1-2, with 8 bases lining up with TRBD1. With V trimmed by 7 bases and J by 7 bases, 8 bases remained unmatched. The CDR3 totals 13 residues. Germline values: CDR1 MNHEY, CDR2 SMNVEV (reference sequence). The DNA for the CDR3 is TGTGCCAGCAAGGACAGGGAACGCGCTGGCTACACCTTC. Translating gives CASKDRERAGYTF.

The V call is TRBV6-4, the J call TRBJ1-2; TRBD1 matches 8 bases. Germline V gene lookup returns CDR1 MRHNA and CDR2 SNTAGT. The CDR3 is 14 residues long. Germline trimming cut 6 bases from V and 5 bases from J; bases unmatched to any gene: 8. The CDR3 nucleotides read TGTGCCAGCAGGGCCGGGACAGGAGGGTATGGCTACACCTTC. Its protein product is CASRAGTGGYGYTF.

The CDR3 sequence: CASTPRRTEAFF. CDR3 DNA sequence: TGTGCCAGCACCCCAAGGAGGACTGAAGCTTTCTTT. The rearrangement links TRBV6-5 to TRBJ1-1; D call uncertain. The CDR3 has 12 residues. V shed 7 bases and J shed 5 bases, with 11 bases lying between them. Germline assignment: CDR1 MNHEY and CDR2 SVGAGI.

The chain carries TRBV5-1 and TRBJ2-2; TRBD2 matches at 9 bases. With V trimmed by 5 bases and J by 3 bases, 5 bases remained unmatched. This CDR3 spans 15 amino acids. Looked up from germline, CDR1 is SGHRS and CDR2 is YFSETQ. CDR3 amino acids: CASRSGRLYTGELFF. The CDR3 DNA reads as TGCGCCAGCAGGAGCGGGAGGCTTTACACCGGGGAGCTGTTTTTT.

The chain has TRBV3-1 (or the pseudogene TRBV3-2) and TRBJ2-3; 12 positions match TRBD1. Trimming took 4 bases from V and 4 from J; bases not matched to a gene: 6. This CDR3 has 16 residues. Germline lookup yields CDR1 LGHDT and CDR2 YNNKEL (reference sequence). The chain's CDR3 is CASSPGDRGRADTQYF. In DNA, the CDR3 is TGTGCCAGCAGCCCCGGGGACAGGGGGCGGGCAGATACGCAGTATTTT.

This clone has only one observation. The chain recombines TRBV27 with TRBJ2-1; TRBD2 agrees at 9 bases. V lost 3 bases, J lost 4 bases, and 7 bases stayed unmatched. Germline CDR1 reads MNHEY; CDR2 reads SMNVEV (reference sequence). This CDR3 has 16 amino acids. CDR3 nucleotides: TGTGCCAGCAGTTTCCTCAAGAGCGGGAGGTACAATGAGCAGTTCTTC. Translation gives CASSFLKSGRYNEQFF.

Turning to this clone: This sequence may be a read error, since a much larger clone differs from it by one base. The chain couples TRBV28 to TRBJ2-3, with D maybe TRBD1 (6 bases). The ends were cut back, 3 bases at V and 1 base at J, with 8 bases in the middle. Germline V gene data show CDR1 as MDHEN and CDR2 as SYDVKM. The CDR3 totals 14 residues. This chain's CDR3 is CASSFPGGTDTQYF. As DNA, the CDR3 is TGTGCCAGCAGTTTTCCAGGGGGCACAGATACGCAGTATTTT. The variable domain in full, with the rest retrieved from reference TRBV28 and TRBJ2-3, is DVKVTQSSRYLVKRTGEKVFLECVQDMDHENMFWYRQDPGLGLRLIYFSYDVKMKEKGDIPEGYSVSREKKERFSLILESASTNQTSMYLCASSFPGGTDTQYFGPGTRLTVL.

The V and J genes are TRBV7-2 and TRBJ1-2, with TRBD1 identical over 7 bases. Germline-derived CDR1 and CDR2 are SGHTA and FQGNSA. The length of the CDR3 is 11 residues. CDR3 coding DNA: TGTGCTACGGACAGGACGCCTGGCTACACCTTC. It translates to CATDRTPGYTF.